In this sample, the clone carrying this T cell receptor (beta chain) turned up many times. Its target is not known. This entry is derived from a study of T cell repertoires in cytomegalovirus infection. Broader study findings: Individuals carrying CMV plus the relevant HLA were identified by cumulative frequency of public TCR beta families.

The CDR3 covers 12 residues. CDR1 and CDR2 from the germline V gene are SGHVS and FNYEAQ. The V end was cut by 1 base, the J end by 5 bases, with 4 bases between. MiXCR, run by TCRdb on the reads, gives a single entry per CDR3 protein. Among 290,000 or so distinct CDR3 sequences listed, 8% to 10% were seen once. This chain uses TRBV7-6 with TRBJ2-3; D not resolved. Material: PBMCs. This TCR derives from a human donor in good health (CMV status not recorded). Some clones in this sample may be carry-over from other donors' samples. The CDR3 coding sequence is TGTGCCAGCAGCTTAGTCGGAGATACGCAGTATTTT. Protein sequence: CASSLVGDTQYF.